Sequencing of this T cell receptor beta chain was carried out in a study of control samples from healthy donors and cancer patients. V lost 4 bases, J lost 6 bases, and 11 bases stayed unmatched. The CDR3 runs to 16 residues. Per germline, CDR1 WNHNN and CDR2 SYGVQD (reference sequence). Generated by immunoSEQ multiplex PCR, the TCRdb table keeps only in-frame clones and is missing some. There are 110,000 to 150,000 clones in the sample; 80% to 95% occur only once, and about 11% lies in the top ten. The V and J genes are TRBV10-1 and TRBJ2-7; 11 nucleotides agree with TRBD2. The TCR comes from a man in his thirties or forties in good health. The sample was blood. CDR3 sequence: CASSVRRGLAAVEQYF. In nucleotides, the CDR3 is TGCGCCAGCAGTGTTCGTAGGGGACTAGCGGCGGTCGAGCAGTACTTC.